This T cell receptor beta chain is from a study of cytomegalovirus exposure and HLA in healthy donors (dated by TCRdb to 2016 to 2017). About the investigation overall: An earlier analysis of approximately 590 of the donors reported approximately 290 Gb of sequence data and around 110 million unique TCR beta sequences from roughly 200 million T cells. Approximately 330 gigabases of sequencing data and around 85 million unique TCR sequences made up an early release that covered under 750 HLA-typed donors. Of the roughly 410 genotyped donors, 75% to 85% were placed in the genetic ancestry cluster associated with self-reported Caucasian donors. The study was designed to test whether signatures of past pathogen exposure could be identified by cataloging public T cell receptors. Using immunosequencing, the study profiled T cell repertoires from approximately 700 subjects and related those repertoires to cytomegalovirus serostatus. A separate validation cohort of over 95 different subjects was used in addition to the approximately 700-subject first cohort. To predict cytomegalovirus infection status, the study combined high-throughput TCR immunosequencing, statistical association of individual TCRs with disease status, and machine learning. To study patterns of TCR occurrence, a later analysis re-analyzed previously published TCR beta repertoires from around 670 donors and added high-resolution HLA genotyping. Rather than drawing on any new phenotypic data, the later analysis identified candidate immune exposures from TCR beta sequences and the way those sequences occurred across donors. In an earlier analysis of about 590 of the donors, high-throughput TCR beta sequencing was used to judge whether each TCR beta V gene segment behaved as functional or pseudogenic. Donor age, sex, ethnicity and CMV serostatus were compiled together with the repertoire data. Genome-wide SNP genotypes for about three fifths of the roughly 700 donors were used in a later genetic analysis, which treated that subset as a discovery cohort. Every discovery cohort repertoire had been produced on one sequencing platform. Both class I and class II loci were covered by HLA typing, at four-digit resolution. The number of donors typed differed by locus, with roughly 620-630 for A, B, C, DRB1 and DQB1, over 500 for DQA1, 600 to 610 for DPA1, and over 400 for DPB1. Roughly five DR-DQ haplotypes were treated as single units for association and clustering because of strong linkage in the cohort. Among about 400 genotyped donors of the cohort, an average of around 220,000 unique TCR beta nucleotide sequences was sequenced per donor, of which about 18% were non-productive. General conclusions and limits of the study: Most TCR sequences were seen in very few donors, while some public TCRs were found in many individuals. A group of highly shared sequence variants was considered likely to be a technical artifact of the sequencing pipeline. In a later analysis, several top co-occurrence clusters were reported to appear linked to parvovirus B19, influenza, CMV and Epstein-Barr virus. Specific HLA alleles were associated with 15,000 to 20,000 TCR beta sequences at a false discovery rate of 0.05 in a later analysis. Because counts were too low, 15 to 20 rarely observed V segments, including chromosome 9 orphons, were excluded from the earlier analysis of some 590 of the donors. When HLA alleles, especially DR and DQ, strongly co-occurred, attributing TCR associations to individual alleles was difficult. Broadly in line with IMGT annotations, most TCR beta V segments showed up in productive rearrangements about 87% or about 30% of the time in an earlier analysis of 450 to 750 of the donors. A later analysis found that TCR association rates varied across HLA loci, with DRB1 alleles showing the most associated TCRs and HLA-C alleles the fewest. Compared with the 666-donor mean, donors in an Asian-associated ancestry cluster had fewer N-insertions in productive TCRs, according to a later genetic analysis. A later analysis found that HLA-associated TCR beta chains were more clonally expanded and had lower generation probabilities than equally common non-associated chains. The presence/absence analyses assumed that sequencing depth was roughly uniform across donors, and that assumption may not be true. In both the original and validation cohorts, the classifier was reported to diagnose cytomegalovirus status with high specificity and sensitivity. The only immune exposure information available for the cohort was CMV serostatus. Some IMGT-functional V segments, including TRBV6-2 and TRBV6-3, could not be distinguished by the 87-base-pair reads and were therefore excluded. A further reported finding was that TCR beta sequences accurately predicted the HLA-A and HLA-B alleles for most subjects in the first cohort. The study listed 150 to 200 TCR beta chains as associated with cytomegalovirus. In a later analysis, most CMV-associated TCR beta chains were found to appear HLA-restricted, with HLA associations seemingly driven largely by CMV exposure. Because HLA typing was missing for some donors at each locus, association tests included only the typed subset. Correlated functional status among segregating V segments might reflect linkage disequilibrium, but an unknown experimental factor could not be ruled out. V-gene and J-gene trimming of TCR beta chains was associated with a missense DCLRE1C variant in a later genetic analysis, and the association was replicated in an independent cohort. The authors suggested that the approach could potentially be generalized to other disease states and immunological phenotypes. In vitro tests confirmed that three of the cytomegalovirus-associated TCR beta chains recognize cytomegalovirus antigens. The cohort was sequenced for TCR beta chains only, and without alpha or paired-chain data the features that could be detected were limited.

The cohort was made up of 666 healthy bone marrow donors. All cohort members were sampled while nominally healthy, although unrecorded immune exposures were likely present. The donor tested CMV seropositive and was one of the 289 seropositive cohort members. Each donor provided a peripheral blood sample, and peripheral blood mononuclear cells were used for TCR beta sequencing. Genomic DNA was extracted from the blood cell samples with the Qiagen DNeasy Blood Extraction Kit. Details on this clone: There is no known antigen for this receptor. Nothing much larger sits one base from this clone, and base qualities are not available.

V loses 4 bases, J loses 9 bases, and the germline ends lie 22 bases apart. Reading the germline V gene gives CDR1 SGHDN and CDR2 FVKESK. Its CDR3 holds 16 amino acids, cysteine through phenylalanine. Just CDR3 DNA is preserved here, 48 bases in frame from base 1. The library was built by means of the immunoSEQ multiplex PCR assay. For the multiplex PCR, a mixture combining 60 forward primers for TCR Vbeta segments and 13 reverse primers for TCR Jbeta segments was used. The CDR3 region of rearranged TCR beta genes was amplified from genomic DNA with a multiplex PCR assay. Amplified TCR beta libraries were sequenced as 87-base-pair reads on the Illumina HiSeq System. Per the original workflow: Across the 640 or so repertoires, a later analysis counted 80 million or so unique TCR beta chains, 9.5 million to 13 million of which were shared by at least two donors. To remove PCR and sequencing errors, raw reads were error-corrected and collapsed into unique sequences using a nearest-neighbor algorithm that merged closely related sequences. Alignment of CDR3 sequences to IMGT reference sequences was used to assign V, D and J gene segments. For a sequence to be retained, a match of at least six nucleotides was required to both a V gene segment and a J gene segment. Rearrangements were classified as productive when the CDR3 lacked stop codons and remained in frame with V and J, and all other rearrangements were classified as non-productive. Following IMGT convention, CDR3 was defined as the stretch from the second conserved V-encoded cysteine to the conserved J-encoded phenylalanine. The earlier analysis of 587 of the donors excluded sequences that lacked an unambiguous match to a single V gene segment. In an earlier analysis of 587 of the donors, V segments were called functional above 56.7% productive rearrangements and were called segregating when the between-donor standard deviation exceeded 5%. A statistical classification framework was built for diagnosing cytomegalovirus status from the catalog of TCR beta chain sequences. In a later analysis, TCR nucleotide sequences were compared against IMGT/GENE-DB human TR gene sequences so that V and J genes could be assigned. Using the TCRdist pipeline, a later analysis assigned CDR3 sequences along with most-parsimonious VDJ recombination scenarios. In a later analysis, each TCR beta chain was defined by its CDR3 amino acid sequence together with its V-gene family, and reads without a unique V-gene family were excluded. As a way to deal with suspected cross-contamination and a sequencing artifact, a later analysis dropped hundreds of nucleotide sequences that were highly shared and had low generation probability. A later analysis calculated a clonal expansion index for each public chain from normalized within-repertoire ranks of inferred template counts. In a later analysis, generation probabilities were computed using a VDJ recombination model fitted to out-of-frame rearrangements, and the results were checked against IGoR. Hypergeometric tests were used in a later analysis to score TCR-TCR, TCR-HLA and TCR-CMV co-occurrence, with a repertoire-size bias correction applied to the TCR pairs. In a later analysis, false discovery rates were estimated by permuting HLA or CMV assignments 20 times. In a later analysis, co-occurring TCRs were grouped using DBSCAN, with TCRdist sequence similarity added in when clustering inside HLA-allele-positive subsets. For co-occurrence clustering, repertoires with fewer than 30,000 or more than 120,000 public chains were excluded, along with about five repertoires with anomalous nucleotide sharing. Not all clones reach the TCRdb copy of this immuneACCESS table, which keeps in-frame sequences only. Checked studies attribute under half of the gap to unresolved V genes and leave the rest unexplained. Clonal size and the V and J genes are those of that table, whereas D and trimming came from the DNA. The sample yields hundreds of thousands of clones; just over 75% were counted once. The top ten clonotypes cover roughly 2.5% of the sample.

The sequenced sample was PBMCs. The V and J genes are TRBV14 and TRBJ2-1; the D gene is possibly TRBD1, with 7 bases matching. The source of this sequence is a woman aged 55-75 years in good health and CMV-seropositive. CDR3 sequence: CASSPYGGGAGSEQFF. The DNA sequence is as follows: TGTGCCAGCAGCCCCTATGGAGGGGGCGCGGGGAGTGAGCAGTTCTTC. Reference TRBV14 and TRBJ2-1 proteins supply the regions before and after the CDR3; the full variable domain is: EAGVTQFPSHSVIEKGQTVTLRCDPISGHDNLYWYRRVMGKEIKFLLHFVKESKQDESGMPNNRFLAERTGGTYSTLKVQPAELEDSGVYFCASSPYGGGAGSEQFFGPGTRLTVL.